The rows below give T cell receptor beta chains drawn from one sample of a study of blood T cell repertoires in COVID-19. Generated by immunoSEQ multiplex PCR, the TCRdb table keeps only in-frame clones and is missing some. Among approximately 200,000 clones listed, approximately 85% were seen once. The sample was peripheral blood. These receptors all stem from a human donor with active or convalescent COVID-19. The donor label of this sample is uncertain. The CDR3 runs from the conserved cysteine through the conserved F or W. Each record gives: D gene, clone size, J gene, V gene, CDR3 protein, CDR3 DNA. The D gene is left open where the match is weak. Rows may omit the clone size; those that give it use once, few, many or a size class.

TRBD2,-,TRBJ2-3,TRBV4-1,CASSQNPPSGPSTDTQYF,TGCGCCAGCAGCCAAAACCCCCCTAGCGGACCGAGCACAGATACGCAGTATTTT
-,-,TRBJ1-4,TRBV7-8,CASSRASATNEKLFF,TGTGCCAGCAGCCGAGCTTCCGCAACTAATGAAAAACTGTTTTTT
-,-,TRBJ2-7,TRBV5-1,CASSQSTGTYEQYF,TGCGCCAGCAGCCAATCTACAGGGACCTACGAGCAGTACTTC
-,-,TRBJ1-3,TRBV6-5,CASSSAGNPGNTIYF,TGTGCCAGCAGTTCAGCGGGGAACCCTGGAAACACCATATATTTT
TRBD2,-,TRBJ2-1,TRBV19,CASSIARGLAGALWEQFF,TGTGCCAGTAGTATAGCTCGGGGGCTAGCGGGAGCCCTTTGGGAGCAGTTCTTC
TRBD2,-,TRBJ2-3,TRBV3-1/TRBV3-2,CASSQGVAGATSTDTQYF,TGTGCCAGCAGCCAAGGGGTAGCGGGGGCTACTAGCACAGATACGCAGTATTTT
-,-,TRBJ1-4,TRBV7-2,CASSPLTVQPGKLFF,TGTGCCAGCAGCCCTCTAACAGTCCAGCCCGGAAAACTGTTTTTT
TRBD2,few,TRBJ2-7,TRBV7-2,CASSSGGSYEQYF,TGTGCCAGCTCTAGCGGGGGGTCCTACGAGCAGTACTTC
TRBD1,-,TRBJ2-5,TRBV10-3,CAISPDREETQYF,TGTGCCATCAGCCCGGACAGGGAGGAGACCCAGTACTTC
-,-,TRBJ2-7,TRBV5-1,CASSLGIHEQYF,TGCGCCAGCAGCCTCGGGATCCACGAGCAGTACTTC
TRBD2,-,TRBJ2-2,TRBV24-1,CATSDSTLDRLQSGRANTGELFF,TGTGCCACCAGTGATTCAACGCTCGACAGGCTACAAAGCGGGAGGGCGAACACCGGGGAGCTGTTTTTT
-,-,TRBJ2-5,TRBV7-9,CASRTSRGQETQYF,TGTGCCAGCAGGACGAGTAGGGGACAAGAGACCCAGTACTTC
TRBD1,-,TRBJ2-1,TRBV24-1,CATMSRGPYNEQFF,TGTGCCACCATGTCTAGGGGGCCGTACAATGAGCAGTTCTTC
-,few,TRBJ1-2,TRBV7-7,CASSLGASNGYTF,TGTGCCAGCAGCTTAGGGGCCAGTAATGGCTACACCTTC
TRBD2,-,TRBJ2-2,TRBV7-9,CASSWTSGGSGELFF,TGTGCCAGCAGCTGGACTAGCGGGGGGTCCGGGGAGCTGTTTTTT
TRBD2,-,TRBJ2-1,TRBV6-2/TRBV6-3,CASSPSGLAARSSYNEQFF,TGTGCCAGCAGCCCTTCGGGACTAGCGGCCCGGAGCTCCTACAATGAGCAGTTCTTC
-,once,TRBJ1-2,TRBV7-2,CASSHGLSNYGYTF,TGTGCCAGCAGTCACGGACTTTCTAACTATGGCTACACCTTC
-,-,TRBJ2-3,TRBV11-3,CASSLSAQLVLARADTQYF,TGTGCCAGCAGCTTATCCGCTCAATTAGTACTAGCTCGAGCAGATACGCAGTATTTT
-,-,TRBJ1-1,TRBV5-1,CASSLSGRGNTEAFF,TGCGCCAGCAGCTTGAGTGGCAGGGGGAACACTGAAGCTTTCTTT
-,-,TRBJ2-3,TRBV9,CASSVAASPDTQYF,TGTGCCAGCAGCGTAGCTGCGTCCCCAGATACGCAGTATTTT
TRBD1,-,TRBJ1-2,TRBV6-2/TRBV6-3,CASSPDPRTGVYGYTF,TGTGCCAGCAGTCCCGACCCCCGGACAGGGGTCTATGGCTACACCTTC
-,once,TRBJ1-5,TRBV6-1,CASSEYTGNQPQHF,TGTGCCAGCAGTGAGTACACGGGTAATCAGCCCCAGCATTTT
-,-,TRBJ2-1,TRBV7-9,CASSLGGQHVNEQFF,TGTGCCAGCAGCTTAGGGGGCCAACATGTCAATGAGCAGTTCTTC
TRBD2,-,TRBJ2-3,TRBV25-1,CASSDETSGREEADTQYF,TGTGCCAGCAGTGATGAGACTAGCGGGAGGGAGGAGGCAGATACGCAGTATTTT
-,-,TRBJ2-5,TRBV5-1,CASSLPSGERETQYF,TGCGCCAGCAGCCTACCCTCGGGGGAAAGAGAGACCCAGTACTTC
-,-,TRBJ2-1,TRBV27,CASSPQSPRDEQFF,TGTGCCAGCAGCCCCCAGTCCCCTCGGGATGAGCAGTTCTTC
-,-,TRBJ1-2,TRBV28,CAMGLQGHGYTF,TGTGCCATGGGCCTACAGGGACATGGCTACACCTTC
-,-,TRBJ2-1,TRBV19,CASSTLSRDKYEQFF,TGTGCCAGTAGTACCCTCTCGCGGGATAAGTATGAGCAGTTCTTC
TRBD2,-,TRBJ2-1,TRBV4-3,CASSQDISGDNEQFF,TGCGCCAGCAGCCAAGATATTAGCGGGGACAATGAGCAGTTCTTC
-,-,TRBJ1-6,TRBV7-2,CASSFQQTIYNSPLHF,TGTGCCAGCAGCTTCCAACAGACTATCTATAATTCACCCCTCCACTTT
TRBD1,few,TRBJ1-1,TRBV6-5,CATEGTETSEAFF,TGTGCCACGGAGGGGACAGAAACTTCGGAAGCTTTCTTT
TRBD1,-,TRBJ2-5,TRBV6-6,CASSLDRGVTQYF,TGTGCCAGCAGTCTAGACAGGGGGGTGACCCAGTACTTC
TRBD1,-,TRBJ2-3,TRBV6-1,CASSDLDRGYTDTQYF,TGTGCCAGCAGTGATCTGGACAGGGGGTACACAGATACGCAGTATTTT
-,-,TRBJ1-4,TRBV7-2,CASSSRTAGGEKLFF,TGTGCCAGCAGCTCCCGGACGGCCGGAGGTGAAAAACTGTTTTTT
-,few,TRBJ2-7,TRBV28,CASSLVRAQSYEQYF,TGTGCCAGCAGTTTAGTGAGGGCTCAATCCTACGAGCAGTACTTC
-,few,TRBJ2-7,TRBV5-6,CASSSEGSYEQYF,TGTGCCAGCAGCTCGGAGGGGTCGTACGAGCAGTACTTC
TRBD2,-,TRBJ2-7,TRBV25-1,CASSELPGGEQYF,TGTGCCAGCAGTGAATTACCGGGAGGTGAGCAGTACTTC
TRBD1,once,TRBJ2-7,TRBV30,CAWKGAGGWEQYF,TGTGCCTGGAAGGGGGCAGGGGGCTGGGAGCAGTACTTC
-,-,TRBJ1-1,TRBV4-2,CASSQGAGNTEAFF,TGTGCCAGCAGCCAAGGTGCAGGGAACACTGAAGCTTTCTTT
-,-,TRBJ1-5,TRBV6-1,CASSETDTVGVQPQHF,TGTGCCAGCAGCGAAACCGACACGGTCGGGGTGCAGCCCCAGCATTTT
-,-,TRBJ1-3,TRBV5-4,CASSLDQGRGNTIYF,TGTGCCAGCAGCTTGGACCAGGGTCGAGGAAACACCATATATTTT
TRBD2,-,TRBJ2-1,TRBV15,CATSRDTSGGHDEQFF,TGTGCCACCAGCAGAGATACTAGCGGGGGACATGATGAGCAGTTCTTC
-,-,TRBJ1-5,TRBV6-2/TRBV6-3,CASSHPGTISGQPQHF,TGTGCCAGCAGCCACCCTGGGACAATATCAGGGCAGCCCCAGCATTTT
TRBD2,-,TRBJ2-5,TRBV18,CASSSVPLDTTSGRRQETQYF,TGTGCCAGCTCCAGTGTCCCATTGGACACTACTAGCGGGAGGCGGCAAGAGACCCAGTACTTC
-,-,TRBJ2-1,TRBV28,CASSDTLSEQFF,TGTGCCAGCAGCGACACCTTGAGTGAGCAGTTCTTC
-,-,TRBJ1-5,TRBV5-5,CASSFQGPNQPQHF,TGTGCCAGCAGCTTTCAGGGGCCCAATCAGCCCCAGCATTTT
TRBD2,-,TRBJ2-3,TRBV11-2,CASSLVLAGGSTDTQYF,TGTGCCAGCAGCTTAGTACTAGCGGGGGGTAGCACAGATACGCAGTATTTT
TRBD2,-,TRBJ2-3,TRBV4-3,CASSQDSGPAGLASDTQYF,TGCGCCAGCAGCCAAGATTCGGGCCCCGCGGGACTAGCGAGTGATACGCAGTATTTT
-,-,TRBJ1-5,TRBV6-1,CASSEAALNQPQHF,TGTGCCAGCAGTGAAGCGGCTCTTAATCAGCCCCAGCATTTT
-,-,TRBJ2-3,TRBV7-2,CASSYQQADTQYF,TGTGCCAGCAGCTATCAACAGGCAGATACGCAGTATTTT
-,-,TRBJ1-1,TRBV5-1,CASSLPGRGSENTEAFF,TGCGCCAGCAGCTTGCCCGGTCGGGGGTCGGAGAACACTGAAGCTTTCTTT
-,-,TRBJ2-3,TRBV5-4,CASSFRGRRGTDTQYF,TGTGCCAGCAGCTTTCGGGGGAGGCGGGGCACAGATACGCAGTATTTT
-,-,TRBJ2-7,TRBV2,CASRAPGFEQYF,TGTGCCAGCAGGGCCCCCGGGTTCGAGCAGTACTTC
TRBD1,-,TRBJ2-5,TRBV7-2,CASSLGIGTGGQTQYF,TGTGCCAGCAGCTTAGGTATAGGGACAGGGGGACAGACCCAGTACTTC
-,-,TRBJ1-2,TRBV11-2,CASSPDINYGYTF,TGTGCCAGCAGCCCGGACATTAACTATGGCTACACCTTC
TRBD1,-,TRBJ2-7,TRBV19,CASRDRGYEQYF,TGTGCCAGTAGGGACAGGGGTTACGAGCAGTACTTC
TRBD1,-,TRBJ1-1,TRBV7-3,CASSLIPPGQEF,TGTGCCAGCAGCTTAATTCCCCCGGGACAGGAGTTT
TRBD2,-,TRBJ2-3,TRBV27,CASSFLAGVADTQYF,TGTGCCAGCAGTTTCCTGGCGGGAGTCGCAGATACGCAGTATTTT
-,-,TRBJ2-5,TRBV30,CASLGAGKTQYF,TGTGCATCCCTAGGGGCTGGCAAGACCCAGTACTTC